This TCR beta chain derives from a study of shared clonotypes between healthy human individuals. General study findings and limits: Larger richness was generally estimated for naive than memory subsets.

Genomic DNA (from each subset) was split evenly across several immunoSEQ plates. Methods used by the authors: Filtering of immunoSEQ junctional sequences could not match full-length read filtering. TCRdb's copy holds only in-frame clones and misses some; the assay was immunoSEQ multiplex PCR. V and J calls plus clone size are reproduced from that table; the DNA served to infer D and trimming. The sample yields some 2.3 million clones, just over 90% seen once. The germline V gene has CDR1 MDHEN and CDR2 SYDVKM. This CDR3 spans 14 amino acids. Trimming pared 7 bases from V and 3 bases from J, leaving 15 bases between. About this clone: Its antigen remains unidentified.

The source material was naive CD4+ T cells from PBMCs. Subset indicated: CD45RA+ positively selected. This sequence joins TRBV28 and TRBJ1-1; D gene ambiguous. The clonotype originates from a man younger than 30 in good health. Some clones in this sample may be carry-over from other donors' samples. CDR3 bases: TGTGCCAGCATCCAAGAATCTCTGGACACTGAAGCTTTCTTT. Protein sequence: CASIQESLDTEAFF.